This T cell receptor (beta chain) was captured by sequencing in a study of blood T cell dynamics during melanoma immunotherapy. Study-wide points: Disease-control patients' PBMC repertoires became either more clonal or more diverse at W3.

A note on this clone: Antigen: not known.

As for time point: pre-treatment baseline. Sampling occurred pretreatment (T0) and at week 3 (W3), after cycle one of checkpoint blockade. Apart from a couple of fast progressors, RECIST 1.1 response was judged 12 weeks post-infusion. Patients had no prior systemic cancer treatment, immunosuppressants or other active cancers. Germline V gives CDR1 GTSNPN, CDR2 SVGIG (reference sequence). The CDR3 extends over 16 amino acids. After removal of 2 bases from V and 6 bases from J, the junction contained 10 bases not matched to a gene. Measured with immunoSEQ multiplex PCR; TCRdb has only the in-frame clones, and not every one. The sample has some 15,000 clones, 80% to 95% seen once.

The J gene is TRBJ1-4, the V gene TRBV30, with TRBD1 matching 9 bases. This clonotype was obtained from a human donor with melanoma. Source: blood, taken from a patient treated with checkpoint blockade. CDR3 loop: CAWSQSYRGRDEKLFF. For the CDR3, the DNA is TGTGCCTGGAGTCAAAGTTACAGGGGGCGTGATGAAAAACTGTTTTTT.